Each of the 22 T cell receptor beta chains below was sequenced from the same sample in a study of blood T cells in healthy people across ages. It was with a sample-barcoded 5' primer and a J-beta primer mix that a second PCR of about 6 to 11 cycles was run. TCRdb re-analysed the 5' RACE reads in MiXCR, keeping a single row per CDR3 protein. The table has some 1.5 million distinct CDR3 sequences, under 30% seen once. What was sequenced was blood. The origin of the receptors is a woman in her twenties or thirties in good health.

This clonotype appeared many times. This chain joins TRBV20-1 and TRBJ2-7, with 9 nucleotides matching TRBD2. From germline, CDR1 is DFQATT and CDR2 SNEGSKA (reference sequence). Unmatched junction bases numbered 12, after V lost 3 bases and J lost 6 bases. This CDR3 is 15 amino acids long. The CDR3 here is CSARASGTSSAEQYF. The CDR3 DNA sequence: TGCAGTGCTAGGGCTAGCGGGACATCATCCGCCGAGCAGTACTTC.

V is TRBV7-2 and J is TRBJ1-2, with TRBD1 matching 7 bases. There are 15 residues in the CDR3. J lost 6 bases, V lost 3 bases, and 10 bases had no gene match. Germline CDR1 reads SGHTA; CDR2 reads FQGNSA. The CDR3 nucleotides read TGTGCCAGCAGCTTTAGCCGAACAGGGGAGCATGGCTACACCTTC. It yields the protein CASSFSRTGEHGYTF.

This clonotype occurred once. The rearrangement uses TRBV20-1 and TRBJ1-2, with D perhaps matching TRBD1 (5 bases). The length of the CDR3 is 13 residues. V lost 2 bases and J 4 bases, leaving 11 bases between the germline ends. Germline V gene lookup returns CDR1 DFQATT and CDR2 SNEGSKA (reference sequence). CDR3: CSARFGGLYGYTF. In DNA, the CDR3 is TGCAGTGCTAGATTCGGGGGACTCTATGGCTACACCTTC.

As regards this clonotype: The final CDR3 position lacks the conserved phenylalanine or tryptophan, pointing to a likely read error. The chain combines TRBV7-2 with TRBJ2-3; D may correspond to TRBD1 or TRBD2 (5 bases each). V dropped 1 base and J dropped 3 bases, with 14 bases sitting between them. Germline lookup yields CDR1 SGHTA and CDR2 FQGNSA. CDR3 size: 16 residues. In DNA form, the CDR3 reads TGTGCCAGCAGCTTAGGGATGGGGGTCTCGACAGATACGCAGTATATT. Residues: CASSLGMGVSTDTQYI.

As concerns this clonotype: A read error may produce the germline difference seen at one junction end. The chain has TRBV12-3 or TRBV12-4 and TRBJ2-3; D is undetermined. CDR3 length: 16 amino acids. CDR3 loop: CASTLRAVVGTDTQYF. CDR3 DNA sequence: TGTGCCAGCACTTTAAGGGCTGTCGTGGGCACAGATACGCAGTATTTT.

The J gene is TRBJ2-1, the V gene TRBV5-5; 7 bases map to TRBD1. Trimming cost V 2 bases and J 6 bases; bases outside gene matches: 14. The CDR3 length is 17 residues. Germline CDR1 reads SGHKS; CDR2 reads YYEKEE (reference sequence). The CDR3 reads CASSFLHSGGFCNEQFF. The CDR3 coding sequence is TGTGCCAGCAGCTTTCTTCACTCAGGGGGTTTCTGCAATGAGCAGTTCTTC.

This clonotype was observed a few times. The rearrangement links TRBV12-3 or TRBV12-4 to TRBJ2-3; 11 bases align to TRBD2. The ends lost 6 bases at V and 1 base at J; junction bases unmatched: 15. The CDR3 length is 19 residues. The CDR3 protein is CASRGLTSGKDLGTDTQYF. The CDR3 nucleotides read TGTGCCAGCAGGGGACTGACTAGCGGGAAGGATTTAGGCACAGATACGCAGTATTTT.

V usage is TRBV25-1 and J usage is TRBJ1-1; a weak D match, TRBD1 (5 bases). V lost 1 base and J 7 bases, leaving 10 bases between the germline ends. Germline V gives CDR1 MGHDK, CDR2 SYGVNS. CDR3 length: 13 amino acids. CDR3 in amino acids: CASSELRTHEAFF. The CDR3, as DNA: TGTGCCAGCAGTGAATTACGGACACATGAAGCTTTCTTT.

Many counts were recorded for this clonotype. This sequence joins TRBV14 and TRBJ2-7; D might be TRBD1 (6 bases). The V end was cut by 4 bases, the J end by 3 bases, with 10 bases between. This CDR3 is 13 amino acids long. CDR1 is SGHDN and CDR2 is FVKESK in the germline V gene. As DNA, the CDR3 is TGTGCCAGCAGCCTGGGACACATCTACGAGCAGTACTTC. Translation: CASSLGHIYEQYF.

This clonotype has only a few counts. The V gene is TRBV9, the J gene TRBJ2-1; D is possibly TRBD1 (6 bases). Trimming pared 3 bases from V and 0 bases from J, leaving 10 bases between. This CDR3 is 15 amino acids long. Germline CDR1 is SGDLS and CDR2 is YYNGEE. The CDR3 sequence: CASSASDSSYNEQFF. The DNA for the CDR3 is TGTGCCAGCAGCGCCTCGGACAGCTCCTACAATGAGCAGTTCTTC.

This clonotype was seen more than once but under ten times. The chain employs TRBV20-1 and TRBJ2-2; 10 bases line up with TRBD2. Per the germline V gene, CDR1 is DFQATT and CDR2 is SNEGSKA (reference sequence). This CDR3 is 14 amino acids long. V lost 3 bases and J lost 5; bases outside the gene matches: 3. DNA of the CDR3: TGCAGTGCTAGGAGTAGCGGGAGGACCGGGGAGCTGTTTTTT. Translation: CSARSSGRTGELFF.

This clonotype was recorded a few times. The chain joins TRBV29-1 to TRBJ1-5, with TRBD1 matching over 10 bases. Germline-derived CDR1 and CDR2 are SQVTM and ANQGSEA. Trimming cost V 4 bases and J 1 base; bases outside gene matches: 4. The CDR3 is made up of 15 amino acids. As DNA, the CDR3 is TGCAGCGTTGTTTCGGACAGGGGGAGCAATCAGCCCCAGCATTTT. Its protein product is CSVVSDRGSNQPQHF.

This chain links TRBV28 with TRBJ2-7, with D possibly called TRBD1 or TRBD2 (5 bases each). The CDR3 is made up of 18 amino acids. Trimming took off 2 bases at V and 0 bases at J, with 20 bases between the two ends. Germline assignment: CDR1 MDHEN and CDR2 SYDVKM. The CDR3 nucleotides read TGTGCCAGCAGTTTAAGGGATTACCGGGACCGCAACTCCTACGAGCAGTACTTC. This sequence encodes CASSLRDYRDRNSYEQYF.

V gene TRBV14 combines with J gene TRBJ1-2; no clear D. The V end lost 2 bases, the J end lost 5 bases, and 9 bases lay between the germline ends. The CDR3 is 13 amino acids. Looked up from germline, CDR1 is SGHDN and CDR2 is FVKESK. Written as DNA, the CDR3 is TGTGCCAGCAGCCAATTACGGTCGTATGGCTACACCTTC. Its translation: CASSQLRSYGYTF.

This chain connects TRBV12-3 or TRBV12-4 to TRBJ1-1; D unresolved. The CDR3 is 17 residues long. Trimming took off 3 bases at V and 2 bases at J, with 19 bases between the two ends. The CDR3 sequence is CASSFLFRATSNTEAFF. CDR3 coding DNA: TGTGCCAGCAGTTTTCTTTTCCGGGCGACGAGTAACACTGAAGCTTTCTTT.

J is TRBJ2-7 and V is TRBV28, with TRBD2 identical over 14 bases. Germline V CDR1 and CDR2: MDHEN, SYDVKM. This CDR3 contains 14 residues. Trimming cost V 10 bases and J 7 bases; bases outside gene matches: 9. This chain's CDR3 is CAIASTSGGDEQYF. In DNA form, the CDR3 reads TGTGCCATAGCCTCGACTAGCGGGGGGGATGAGCAGTACTTC.

This clonotype was detected only a few times. Its ends do not fully match the called genes, so a read error is possible. This sequence joins TRBV7-9 and TRBJ1-4, with TRBD1 matching over 11 bases. Germline CDR1 reads SEHNR; CDR2 reads FQNEAQ (reference sequence). This CDR3 is 15 amino acids long. CDR3 region: CASSPDRGRNEKLFF. The CDR3 DNA follows: TGCGCCAGCAGCCCGGACAGGGGGCGGAATGAAAAACTGTTTTTT.

This clonotype was detected a few times. The J gene is TRBJ2-3, the V gene TRBV7-8, with 12 bases fitting TRBD2. V lost 1 base to trimming and J lost 2 bases; unmatched junction nucleotides: 16. CDR1 SGHVS and CDR2 FQNEAQ come from the germline V gene. This CDR3 is built from 21 residues. CDR3 bases: TGTGCCAGCAGCTTAGGTAGGACTAGCGGGAAGAAGAGAGGGAACACAGATACGCAGTATTTT. Translation gives CASSLGRTSGKKRGNTDTQYF.

On this clonotype: At one boundary the junction diverges from the germline segment, which might be a read error. The chain combines TRBV7-9 with TRBJ2-3, with 9 positions matching TRBD1. The length of the CDR3 is 15 residues. From germline, CDR1 is SEHNR and CDR2 FQNEAQ (reference sequence). CDR3 nucleotides: TGTGCCAGCAGCTCCCCGGGGACAGGGACAGATGCGCAGTATTTT. It translates to CASSSPGTGTDAQYF. Together with reference TRBV7-9 and TRBJ2-3, the CDR3 gives the full variable domain: DTGVSQNPRHKITKRGQNVTFRCDPISEHNRLYWYRQTLGQGPEFLTYFQNEAQLEKSRLLSDRFSAERPKGSFSTLEIQRTEQGDSAMYLCASSSPGTGTDAQYFGPGTRLTVL.

This clonotype was observed many times. The J gene is TRBJ2-7, the V gene TRBV3-1; unclear D gene. This CDR3 has 14 residues. V dropped 1 base and J dropped 0 bases, with 7 bases sitting between them. CDR1 and CDR2 (germline): LGHDT, YNNKEL (reference sequence). This chain's CDR3 is CASSQAPSSYEQYF. The CDR3 bases are TGTGCCAGCAGCCAAGCGCCTAGCTCCTACGAGCAGTACTTC.

There are many counts of this clonotype. The gene calls are TRBV4-1 and TRBJ2-5, with D hard to call. V gave up 6 bases and J gave up 5 bases, with 16 bases separating them. The CDR3 totals 14 residues. Germline V lookup: CDR1 MGHRA, CDR2 YSYEKL. This CDR3 is CASRNVVGRETQYF. In DNA, the CDR3 is TGCGCCAGCAGGAATGTAGTTGGCCGGGAGACCCAGTACTTC.

The J gene is TRBJ2-3, the V gene TRBV27; no clear D. Germline V gene lookup returns CDR1 MNHEY and CDR2 SMNVEV (reference sequence). There are 13 residues in the CDR3. Between the trimmed V and J ends, which lost 7 bases and 0 bases, there was a span of 8 bases. The CDR3 nucleotides are TGTGCCAGCAAGCAGGCTAGCACAGATACGCAGTATTTT. Translation: CASKQASTDTQYF.